The sequence of this T cell receptor (beta chain) was determined in a study of PD-L1 blockade in urothelial cancer (dated by TCRdb to 2015 to 2018). About the full investigation: All patients started therapy around 2014 and received atezolizumab 1,200 mg intravenously every 3 weeks. About 85% of the roughly 30 patients were males with bladder-origin urothelial cancer, and about 65% of the roughly 30 reported a prior smoking history. An ECOG performance status of 0 or 1 was recorded for the patients, and 0 to 3 prior chemotherapy regimens had been received by the patients. Blood samples were analyzed at 3 weeks after treatment start (second dose) and at 6 weeks after treatment start. Blood samples gave a median of about 140,000 T cells and 83,000 or so unique TCRs, with a median clonality of roughly 0.08. Somatic, immune and clinical correlates of response to PD-L1 blockade with atezolizumab in urothelial cancer were the focus of an exploratory multi-omic analysis. Pretreatment tumor samples, along with matched peripheral blood serially collected before and after atezolizumab treatment, were subjected to TCR sequencing. Durable clinical benefit was defined as a progression-free survival longer than 6 months, and TCR features were additionally tested against progression-free survival and overall survival. In the same patients, whole exome sequencing and RNA sequencing of pretreatment tumors were performed in addition to TCR sequencing. Durable clinical benefit was achieved by nine patients but not by the remaining 20. Around 29 patients had pretreatment blood TCR-seq, some 24 had at least one posttreatment blood collection, and some 24 had tumor TCR-seq. Broader findings and caveats from the paper: Patients with durable benefit showed greater expansion of tumor-associated TCR clones in peripheral blood 3 weeks after starting treatment (n of about 21, p = 0.022). Because of the small sample size (n ≈ 31) and the many exploratory analyses performed, the results are intended to be regarded as hypothesis-generating. A pretreatment peripheral blood TCR clonality below the median was linked to improved progression-free and overall survival.

Each PCR received spiked-in synthetic TCR analog templates so that absolute template abundance could be estimated from read counts. The immunoSEQ assay used bias-controlled V and J gene primers to amplify TCRbeta CDR3 regions from genomic DNA. Sequencing of rearranged TCRbeta segments was done at approximately 20X coverage. The authors processed their data as follows. Clustering was used to correct sequencing errors, and CDR3s were annotated against IMGT to assign V, D and J genes. Downstream analyses used only productive TCRbeta rearrangements, leaving out any out-of-frame or stop-codon sequences. Clonality was calculated as one minus the Shannon entropy normalized by the log of the number of unique productive sequences. Fisher's exact test with Benjamini-Hochberg correction, at a threshold of adjusted p below 0.01, was used to find clones that differed between time points or between blood and tumor. Not all clones reach the TCRdb copy of this immuneACCESS table, which keeps in-frame sequences only. Checked studies attribute under half of the gap to unresolved V genes and leave the rest unexplained. From that table come the V and J calls and clone size; the DNA was used to work out D and trimming. The sample records around 130,000 clones, around 85% of which are singletons. 2.5% to 3.5% of the sample comes from the top ten.

In regard to this clone: No antigen is known for it. No clone much larger than this one lies a single base away; base qualities are absent.

The intended sense of this specimen's time point label: pretreatment peripheral blood. The cohort included roughly 30 patients with locally advanced or metastatic urothelial carcinoma who were treated at Memorial Sloan Kettering on a trial protocol. Peripheral blood mononuclear cells were collected pretreatment and during treatment, with between 1 and 8 total time points per patient. The Qiagen DNeasy Blood extraction kit was used to purify genomic DNA from total PBMCs and from tumor samples. PBMCs were collected pretreatment and during treatment, and were isolated and stored as previously described. The CDR3 covers 14 residues, taking in both the cysteine and the phenylalanine. The kept DNA is CDR3 alone, 42 bases in frame from the first base. Reading the germline V gene gives CDR1 MNHEY and CDR2 SVGAGI. The junction shows trimming of 8 bases on V and 1 base on J, plus 12 bases between the germline ends.

The specimen comprised PBMCs, sampled around atezolizumab (anti-PD-L1) treatment. The rearrangement combines TRBV6-5 with TRBJ2-1, with TRBD1 tentatively as D gene (6 bases match). The clonotype comes from a man aged 50 to 60 with urothelial cancer. In nucleotide form, the sequence is TGTGCCAGCGGAAGGACAGTTTCCTACAATGAGCAGTTCTTC. This gives the protein CASGRTVSYNEQFF.